This is a list of T cell receptor beta chains from one sample in a study of cytotoxic CD8 clonotypes in ibrutinib-treated CLL. Method: immunoSEQ multiplex PCR; TCRdb's copy keeps in-frame clones and lacks some. The table has approximately 130,000 clones, 80% to 85% seen once. Here the sequenced sample was PBMCs, taken after 24 months of ibrutinib treatment. The receptors come from a human donor with chronic lymphocytic leukemia. The CDR3 runs from the conserved cysteine through the conserved F or W. Each record gives: D gene, clone size, V gene, J gene, CDR3 DNA, CDR3 protein. A D gene is named only where the DNA matches it firmly. Part of the rows lack a size; the others show once, few, many or a class for expanded clones.

-	-	TRBV7-2	TRBJ2-3	TGTGCCAGCAGCCTCGTCTCTGTCGGGACAGATACGCAGTATTTT	CASSLVSVGTDTQYF
-	-	TRBV15	TRBJ1-2	TGTGCCACCAGCAGAAATTACAGGGTTGGTGGCTACACCTTC	CATSRNYRVGGYTF
-	-	TRBV30	TRBJ1-2	TGTGCCTGGAGTCAGTATGGCTACACCTTC	CAWSQYGYTF
-	-	TRBV5-4	TRBJ2-2	TGTGCCAGCAGCTTGGGGGCGTTCGGCACCGGGGAGCTGTTTTTT	CASSLGAFGTGELFF
-	few	TRBV27	TRBJ2-1	TGTGCCAGCAGGAAGACAGGAATCAATGAGCAGTTCTTC	CASRKTGINEQFF
-	-	TRBV18	TRBJ2-5	TGTGCCAGCTCACCACTCCCCGCAGGGCAAACGAAAGAGACCCAGTACTTC	CASSPLPAGQTKETQYF
-	-	TRBV20-1	TRBJ2-5	TGCAGTGCGGACCTTCAAGAGACCCAGTACTTC	CSADLQETQYF
-	-	TRBV6-5	TRBJ2-1	TGTGCCAGCAGTAGAGCGTCCGAGCAGTTCTTC	CASSRASEQFF
-	once	TRBV7-3	TRBJ1-3	TGTGCCAGCCACCGGGACACGTTCTCGTCGACGGGAAACACCATATATTTT	CASHRDTFSSTGNTIYF
TRBD1	-	TRBV6-4	TRBJ1-1	TGTGCCAGCAGCCGACAGGGAGGCCTGATGGGCACTGAAGCTTTCTTT	CASSRQGGLMGTEAFF
TRBD1	-	TRBV15	TRBJ1-1	TGTGCCACCAGCGGGAGGACAGGGGGTTTAGAGGCTTTCTTT	CATSGRTGGLEAFF
-	-	TRBV18	TRBJ2-7	TGTGCCAGCTCACCACCGGTCGGGGACCTCTACGAGCAGTACTTC	CASSPPVGDLYEQYF
TRBD1	-	TRBV6-6	TRBJ2-1	TGTGCCAGCAGTTACCTAGGGGGCGGCAATACGTTTGAGCAGTTCTTC	CASSYLGGGNTFEQFF
-	-	TRBV4-1	TRBJ1-6	TGCGCCAGCAGCCAAGATGTTGGGGGGGCGAGTGAGAATTCACCCCTCCACTTT	CASSQDVGGASENSPLHF
TRBD1	-	TRBV9	TRBJ2-3	TGTGCCAGCAGCGTAGGTCGGGGACAGGGGGCCTGGAACACAGATACGCAGTATTTT	CASSVGRGQGAWNTDTQYF
-	-	TRBV25-1	TRBJ2-1	TGTGCCAGCAGGACGGAGCTCTCTTATGAGCAGTTCTTC	CASRTELSYEQFF
TRBD1	-	TRBV18	TRBJ1-2	TGTGCCAGCTCCCCCGGACAGGACCTCTATGGCTACACCTTC	CASSPGQDLYGYTF
-	-	TRBV5-1	TRBJ2-2	TGCGCCAGCAGCTTGTCTGGGCCTCGGGGCACCGGGGAGCTGTTTTTT	CASSLSGPRGTGELFF
-	-	TRBV28	TRBJ1-1	TGTGCCAGCAGTTGGATCGGTCAGCTGAACACTGAAGCTTTCTTT	CASSWIGQLNTEAFF
-	-	TRBV4-3	TRBJ1-2	TGCGCCAGCAGCCAAGGGAATACTTATTGGAGTAGTAGCTACACCTTC	CASSQGNTYWSSSYTF
TRBD2	once	TRBV11-2	TRBJ2-3	TGTGCCAGCAGCTTTTTGCGGCGGGGGGCCGATACGCAGTATTTT	CASSFLRRGADTQYF
-	-	TRBV7-9	TRBJ2-7	TGTGCCAGCAGCCCGCTGACTGCGAGCTCCTACGAGCAGTACTTC	CASSPLTASSYEQYF
TRBD2	-	TRBV7-8	TRBJ2-1	TGTGCCAGCAGTTCTAGCGGGGGGACCTACAATGAGCAGTTCTTC	CASSSSGGTYNEQFF
TRBD1	few	TRBV19	TRBJ1-6	TGTGCCAGTAGTAAACAACAGGGGCCGAATTCACCCCTCCACTTT	CASSKQQGPNSPLHF
-	once	TRBV27	TRBJ2-2	TGTGCCAGCAGTCTACTTATAACCTCGGGGGAGCTGTTTTTT	CASSLLITSGELFF
-	-	TRBV7-2	TRBJ2-1	TGTGCCAGCAGCTTGGGGGGGCGGTATGAGCAGTTCTTC	CASSLGGRYEQFF
-	-	TRBV4-1	TRBJ1-2	TGCGCCAGCAGCCAATATGGTGGCTACACCTTC	CASSQYGGYTF
-	few	TRBV28	TRBJ2-7	TGTGCCAGCACCCAGGGTGGTAGGGAGCAGTACTTC	CASTQGGREQYF
-	-	TRBV6-5	TRBJ1-5	TGTGCCAGCAGTCCGGACGGTGATAGCAATCAGCCCCAGCATTTT	CASSPDGDSNQPQHF
TRBD1	-	TRBV5-4	TRBJ1-1	TGTGCCAGCACAGGGGGCCTGTTTGAGACTGAAGCTTTCTTT	CASTGGLFETEAFF
TRBD1	-	TRBV9	TRBJ2-5	TGTGCCAGCAGCGTAGCTCTGGGACAGGGGTTCGAGACCCAGTACTTC	CASSVALGQGFETQYF
-	-	TRBV7-2	TRBJ2-1	TGTGCCAGCAGCAATATCTTTGGCGGCGTTTCCTACAATGAGCAGTTCTTC	CASSNIFGGVSYNEQFF
-	-	TRBV7-3	TRBJ1-5	TGTGCCAGCACCTCCCAAGGTCAGCCCCAGCATTTT	CASTSQGQPQHF
-	-	TRBV6-4	TRBJ1-6	TGTGCCAGCAGTGTTCAGGGGAAGGCACCCCTCCACTTT	CASSVQGKAPLHF
-	-	TRBV27	TRBJ2-6	TGTGCCAGCAGTTTACTCGGGGGCTCATCCTCTGGGGCCAACGTCCTGACTTTC	CASSLLGGSSSGANVLTF
-	-	TRBV2	TRBJ1-1	TGTGCCAGCAGAACAACAGGGAACACTGAAGCTTTCTTT	CASRTTGNTEAFF
-	-	TRBV7-3	TRBJ2-1	TGTGCCAGCAGCTTAGGCAGGGCGCATAGACCGGATGAGCAGTTCTTC	CASSLGRAHRPDEQFF
TRBD1	-	TRBV27	TRBJ2-5	TGTGCCAGCAGCCCCCGGGACAGGGCTCTGGAGACCCAGTACTTC	CASSPRDRALETQYF
-	-	TRBV5-5	TRBJ1-2	TGTGCCAGCAGCACCTCACCGGGCGTAGAGGCCCAAAACTATGGCTACACCTTC	CASSTSPGVEAQNYGYTF
-	-	TRBV21-1	TRBJ2-5	TGTGCCAGCAGCCCCCGCGGGGGGGGGTACCAAGAGACCCAGTACTTC	CASSPRGGGYQETQYF
TRBD1	-	TRBV7-2	TRBJ2-7	TGTGCCAGCAGTTTACTGGGACAGGGGATCAACGAGCAGTACTTC	CASSLLGQGINEQYF
TRBD1	-	TRBV25-1	TRBJ1-6	TGTGCCAGCAGTGCCCTAGGGGGCCCTTCACCCCTCCACTTT	CASSALGGPSPLHF
TRBD2	-	TRBV10-3	TRBJ2-2	TGTGCCATCACCCGGACTAGCGCGAACACCGGGGAGCTGTTTTTT	CAITRTSANTGELFF
-	many	TRBV18	TRBJ1-1	TGTGCCAGCTCACCACTTCTGAACACTGAAGCTTTCTTT	CASSPLLNTEAFF
TRBD1	-	TRBV5-4	TRBJ2-2	TGTGCCAGCAGCTCCTGGACAGGGGACGGCGGGGAGCTGTTTTTT	CASSSWTGDGGELFF
-	-	TRBV6-5	TRBJ2-4	TGTGCCAGCAGTCCCGGGACGGCCAAAAACATTCAGTACTTC	CASSPGTAKNIQYF
-	few	TRBV7-9	TRBJ2-7	TGTGCCAGCAGCTTAGTATGGTCCTACGAGCAGTACTTC	CASSLVWSYEQYF
TRBD1	-	TRBV5-4	TRBJ1-2	TGTGCCAGCAGCTCGGGGACAGGGCTGACTAACTATGGCTACACCTTC	CASSSGTGLTNYGYTF
-	-	TRBV4-3	TRBJ1-5	TGCGCCAGCAGCCAAGGTTGGGCAGACCCCCAGCATTTT	CASSQGWADPQHF
-	-	TRBV5-1	TRBJ2-7	TGCGCCAGCAGAGGGAGCGGAGCGGAACACGAGCAGTACTTC	CASRGSGAEHEQYF
-	-	TRBV19	TRBJ1-6	TGTGCCAGTAGTATAGACGGGGGGTATCGTTCACCCCTCCACTTT	CASSIDGGYRSPLHF
-	-	TRBV30	TRBJ1-2	TGTGCCTGGAGTCGGGGTAGGGAACCCTATGGCTACACCTTC	CAWSRGREPYGYTF
-	-	TRBV20-1	TRBJ2-1	TGCAGTGCTGGGCACAATGAGCAGTTCTTC	CSAGHNEQFF
TRBD2	-	TRBV5-1	TRBJ2-1	TGCGCCAGCAGCCCTGGACTAGCGGGGCCCAATGAGCAGTTCTTC	CASSPGLAGPNEQFF
-	-	TRBV12-2	TRBJ2-7	TGTGCAAGTCGCTCGGGAAAATATGAATTGGGGGAGCAGTACTTC	CASRSGKYELGEQYF
TRBD1	-	TRBV5-4	TRBJ2-1	TGTGCCAGCAGCCCAGGCGGGACAGGGTCTCTCTCCTACAATGAGCAGTTCTTC	CASSPGGTGSLSYNEQFF
TRBD1	-	TRBV28	TRBJ1-6	TGTGCCAGCAGTTTCAGGGGGCAGGGGAATTCACCCCTCCACTTT	CASSFRGQGNSPLHF
TRBD1	-	TRBV5-4	TRBJ1-2	TGTGCCAGCAGCCCAGACAGGGGGCTTAACTCTGGCTACACCTTC	CASSPDRGLNSGYTF